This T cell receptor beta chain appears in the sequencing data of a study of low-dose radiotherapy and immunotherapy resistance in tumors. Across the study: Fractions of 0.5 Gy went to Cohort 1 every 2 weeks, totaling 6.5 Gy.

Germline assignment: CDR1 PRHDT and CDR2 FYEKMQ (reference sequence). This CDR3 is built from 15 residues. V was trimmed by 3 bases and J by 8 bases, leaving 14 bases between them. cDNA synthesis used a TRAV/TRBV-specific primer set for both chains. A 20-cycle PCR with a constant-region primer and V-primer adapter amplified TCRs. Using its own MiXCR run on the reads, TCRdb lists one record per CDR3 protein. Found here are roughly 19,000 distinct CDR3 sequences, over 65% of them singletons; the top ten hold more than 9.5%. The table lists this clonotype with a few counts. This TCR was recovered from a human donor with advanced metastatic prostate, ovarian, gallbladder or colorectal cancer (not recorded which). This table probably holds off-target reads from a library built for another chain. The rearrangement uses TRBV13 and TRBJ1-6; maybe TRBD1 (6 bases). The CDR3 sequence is CASSFRGREYSPLHF. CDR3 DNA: TGTGCCAGCAGCTTTCGGGGGCGAGAGTATTCACCCCTCCACTTT.